The next 20 T cell receptor beta chains were all read from a single sample in a study of Ad26.COV2.S vaccination and SARS-CoV-2 variants (dated by TCRdb to about 2021). Library construction relied on the immunoSEQ multiplex PCR assay. The table comes from immuneACCESS by way of TCRdb, which keeps in-frame sequences with V and J called. Part of the clones is missing from these tables; in studies checked, under half for an unresolved V gene and the rest for unknown reasons. For this sample the table gives a few hundred thousand clones, of which about nine tenths were detected only once. Of the sample, approximately 3.6% falls within the top ten clones. The meaning of the sample's treatment or condition label: 15 to 20 received Ad26.COV2.S at low or high dose, single or two shots; roughly five received placebo; per-sample allocation not given. Repertoires of vaccine and placebo recipients were sequenced from samples collected on day 63 after the first injection.

This sample comprised peripheral blood, obtained in a trial of Ad26.COV2.S vaccine versus placebo. These receptor sequences come from a person between 18 and 60 years old who received the Ad26.COV2.S COVID-19 vaccine or a placebo.

This rearrangement joins TRBV3-1 (or the pseudogene TRBV3-2) to TRBJ1-3; TRBD1 matches 7 bases. V shed 5 bases and J 0 bases; nucleotides not matched to a gene: 13. Germline V gene lookup returns CDR1 LGHDT and CDR2 YNNKEL (reference sequence). This CDR3 has 18 residues. CDR3 amino acids: CASSYPPDRSLSGNTIYF. The DNA of the CDR3 is TGTGCCAGCAGCTACCCCCCGGACAGGTCCCTCTCTGGAAACACCATATATTTT.

This clone was picked up one time. This chain joins TRBV9 and TRBJ2-2; D unclear. The length of the CDR3 is 15 residues. The ends were cut back, 3 bases at V and 1 base at J, with 10 bases in the middle. Germline V gene sequence: CDR1 SGDLS, CDR2 YYNGEE. Written as DNA, the CDR3 is TGTGCCAGCAGCGAATCTAGAAAGAACACCGGGGAGCTGTTTTTT. This gives the protein CASSESRKNTGELFF.

The V call is TRBV19, the J call TRBJ1-6, with a possible D match to TRBD1 (5 bases). Germline CDR1 LNHDA, CDR2 SQIVND (reference sequence). This CDR3 is 15 amino acids long. Trimming stripped 0 bases from V and 6 bases from J, with 9 bases between. CDR3 in amino acids: CASSIEGEGNSPLHF. The CDR3 nucleotides read TGTGCCAGTAGTATAGAGGGGGAAGGTAATTCACCCCTCCACTTT.

This clone appeared once. This chain connects TRBV4-2 to TRBJ2-7; D might be TRBD1 or TRBD2, each matching 6 bases. This CDR3 is 18 amino acids long. The germline CDR1 and CDR2 sequences are LGHNA and YNFKEQ. V gave up 4 bases and J gave up 3 bases, with 25 bases separating them. The CDR3 nucleotides are TGTGCCAGCAGCCTTCGAGATGGGGGGCGCCCGGCTAACTACGAGCAGTACTTC. This encodes CASSLRDGGRPANYEQYF.

V usage is TRBV5-5 and J usage is TRBJ1-5; D gene ambiguous. The CDR3 length is 15 residues. CDR1 is SGHKS, CDR2 YYEKEE, per germline (reference sequence). Between the trimmed V and J ends, which lost 4 bases and 2 bases, there was a span of 13 bases. This chain's CDR3 is CASSRDKPGNQPQHF. DNA for the CDR3: TGTGCCAGCAGCCGCGACAAACCTGGCAATCAGCCCCAGCATTTT.

Only a few counts were recorded for this clone. This chain's CDR3 is CASSSRTEYYGYTF. CDR3 in DNA: TGTGCCAGCAGCTCGAGGACCGAATACTATGGCTACACCTTC. The rearrangement uses TRBV7-9 and TRBJ1-2; D unresolved. CDR1 and CDR2 from the germline V gene are SEHNR and FQNEAQ (reference sequence). This CDR3 contains 14 residues. The V end was cut by 4 bases, the J end by 3 bases, with 12 bases between.

The rearrangement joins TRBV7-9 to TRBJ1-6; unclear D gene. The CDR3 spans 15 residues. V lost 1 base and J 7 bases, leaving 11 bases between the germline ends. The germline V gene encodes CDR1 SEHNR and CDR2 FQNEAQ (reference sequence). The CDR3 protein is CASSLERIRNSPLHF. The CDR3 DNA is TGTGCCAGCAGCTTAGAAAGGATCAGAAATTCACCCCTCCACTTT.

This chain links TRBV3-1 (or the pseudogene TRBV3-2) with TRBJ2-3, with unresolved D. CDR3 length: 12 amino acids. Trimming cost V 3 bases and J 4 bases, with 5 bases left between them. The germline V gene has CDR1 LGHDT and CDR2 YNNKEL (reference sequence). The CDR3 DNA sequence: TGTGCCAGCAGCCACGGCCCAGATACGCAGTATTTT. Translating gives CASSHGPDTQYF.

The V gene is TRBV25-1, the J gene TRBJ2-7; tentative D call: TRBD1 (5 bases). CDR3 length: 15 amino acids. Germline V gene sequence: CDR1 MGHDK, CDR2 SYGVNS. The germline V and J ends were trimmed by 2 bases and 7 bases, with 18 bases remaining between them. CDR3 protein: CASSETGITLREQYF. In DNA, the CDR3 is TGTGCCAGCAGTGAAACAGGCATCACCCTTCGGGAGCAGTACTTC.

The chain has TRBV9 and TRBJ2-1, with 9 bases aligning to TRBD1. The CDR3 has 16 amino acids. V shed 3 bases, J shed 2 bases, and the junction held 6 bases outside the gene matches. The germline CDR1 and CDR2 sequences are SGDLS and YYNGEE. As DNA, the CDR3 is TGTGCCAGCAGCGGCCGGAGACAGGGGGCCTACAATGAGCAGTTCTTC. Translation: CASSGRRQGAYNEQFF.

J is TRBJ2-3 and V is TRBV6-2 or TRBV6-3; maybe TRBD1 (6 bases). This CDR3 is 15 amino acids long. Trimming took 5 bases from V and 0 from J, leaving 12 bases between them. Germline assignment: CDR1 MNHEY and CDR2 SVGEGT. CDR3 amino acids: CASSHRERSTDTQYF. CDR3 nucleotides: TGTGCCAGCAGTCACAGGGAACGAAGCACAGATACGCAGTATTTT.

V is TRBV11-1 and J is TRBJ2-1, with TRBD1 matching over 8 bases. The V gene's germline CDR1 is SGHAT and CDR2 FQDESV (reference sequence). Trimming took 5 bases from V and 7 from J; bases not matched to a gene: 10. The CDR3 is 15 residues long. The CDR3 DNA is TGTGCCAGCAGCATGGACAGGGTGGTTCAGAATGAGCAGTTCTTC. Residues: CASSMDRVVQNEQFF.

J is TRBJ1-1 and V is TRBV18; maybe TRBD1 (6 bases). CDR1 and CDR2 from the germline V gene are KGHSH and LQKENI. The CDR3 has 17 amino acids. Deletions cut 6 bases from V and 3 bases from J, with 23 bases between. Here the CDR3 reads CASSPSGTLKPYTEAFF. The CDR3 region has the DNA TGTGCCAGCTCCCCTTCTGGGACACTCAAGCCGTACACTGAAGCTTTCTTT.

The gene calls are TRBV7-9 and TRBJ2-1; 10 bases line up with TRBD2. Germline V gives CDR1 SEHNR, CDR2 FQNEAQ (reference sequence). Losses at the gene ends were 3 bases for V and 2 bases for J; bases not matched to a gene: 4. The CDR3 length is 16 residues. CDR3 in amino acids: CASSFGAGGPYNEQFF. CDR3 DNA: TGTGCCAGCAGCTTTGGAGCGGGGGGGCCCTACAATGAGCAGTTCTTC.

The chain combines TRBV7-9 with TRBJ1-1; D not resolved. The CDR3 loop spans 12 amino acids. CDR1 is SEHNR, CDR2 FQNEAQ, per germline (reference sequence). V was trimmed by 7 bases and J by 6 bases, leaving 12 bases between them. This chain's CDR3 is CASNEGRSEAFF. The CDR3 DNA sequence: TGTGCCAGCAACGAGGGCAGGTCTGAAGCTTTCTTT.

The CDR3 spells CASSQDRGSYGYTF. DNA for the CDR3: TGTGCCAGCAGCCAAGATCGAGGGAGCTATGGCTACACCTTC. The chain recombines TRBV4-2 with TRBJ1-2, with D uncertain. Germline CDR1 reads LGHNA; CDR2 reads YNFKEQ. Trimming cost V 0 bases and J 4 bases, with 9 bases left between them. CDR3 size: 14 residues.

The chain joins TRBV18 to TRBJ1-1; TRBD1 is a possible D gene (6 bases). Germline-derived CDR1 and CDR2 are KGHSH and LQKENI. Between the trimmed V and J ends, which lost 3 bases and 7 bases, there was a span of 15 bases. The CDR3 runs to 14 residues. This CDR3 reads CASSPSLQGGEAFF. As DNA, the CDR3 is TGTGCCAGCTCACCGTCACTTCAAGGGGGTGAAGCTTTCTTT.

This rearrangement joins TRBV7-2 to TRBJ2-7, with 14 bases lining up with TRBD2. The CDR3 is 16 amino acids. V was clipped by 3 bases and J by 7 bases; unmatched bases: 8. Germline loops: CDR1 SGHTA, CDR2 FQGNSA. CDR3 sequence reads: CASSLRLAGGLIEQYF. In DNA form, the CDR3 reads TGTGCCAGCAGCTTGAGACTAGCGGGGGGGCTAATTGAGCAGTACTTC.

The CDR3 nucleotides read TGTGCCAGCAGCTTAGGCCCCGTTGGGGGCTACACCTTC. Protein sequence: CASSLGPVGGYTF. The chain uses TRBV7-2 and TRBJ1-2; D is ambiguous. The CDR3 consists of 13 residues. From germline, CDR1 is SGHTA and CDR2 FQGNSA. V lost 1 base and J lost 8, with 11 bases in between.

The chain combines TRBV6-5 with TRBJ2-2; D call uncertain. The CDR3 spans 14 residues. CDR1 and CDR2 from the germline V gene are MNHEY and SVGAGI. The V and J ends lost 7 bases and 0 bases respectively, with 9 bases between them. The CDR3 sequence: CASIGRSNTGELFF. The DNA of the CDR3 is TGTGCCAGCATCGGCAGGTCGAACACCGGGGAGCTGTTTTTT.